These T cell receptor beta chains were read from a single sample in a study of beta chain features in type 1 diabetes. Assay used: immunoSEQ multiplex PCR; TCRdb lists only in-frame clones, some missing. The sample yields about 620,000 clones, 15% to 17% seen once. Specimen: naive CD4+ T cells from blood. These receptor sequences come from a man aged 18 to 29 in good health. Each CDR3 is given with its conserved first and last residue. A D gene is named only where the DNA matches it firmly. Where a row states a size, it is once, few, many or the class of an expanded clone; other rows omit it.

V gene	clone size	J gene	D gene	CDR3 protein	CDR3 DNA
TRBV7-2	.	TRBJ2-7	TRBD1	CASSFAGSRGYEQYF	TGTGCCAGCAGCTTTGCAGGGAGCAGGGGGTACGAGCAGTACTTC
TRBV18	.	TRBJ2-7	TRBD1	CASSPLTGGSYEQYF	TGTGCCAGCTCACCCCTGACAGGGGGCTCCTACGAGCAGTACTTC
TRBV5-1	.	TRBJ1-1	.	CASSLEKSGVAFF	TGCGCCAGCAGCTTGGAGAAATCCGGCGTAGCTTTCTTT
TRBV7-2	.	TRBJ2-3	.	CASSSLKSGTDTQYF	TGTGCCAGCAGCTCGCTAAAAAGTGGCACAGATACGCAGTATTTT
TRBV29-1	.	TRBJ2-1	TRBD2	CSVEDSRTSGRRVEQFF	TGCAGCGTTGAAGATTCCCGGACTAGCGGGAGGCGTGTTGAGCAGTTCTTC
TRBV19	.	TRBJ2-2	.	CASGLLVTGELFF	TGTGCCAGTGGACTCTTGGTCACCGGGGAGCTGTTTTTT
TRBV9	.	TRBJ1-2	TRBD1	CASSVGQAGGAAYGYTF	TGTGCCAGCAGCGTAGGCCAGGCAGGGGGCGCCGCCTATGGCTACACCTTC
TRBV7-9	.	TRBJ2-3	.	CASSPRIGGQSDTQYF	TGTGCCAGCAGCCCCCGAATAGGGGGTCAGTCAGATACGCAGTATTTT
TRBV7-3	few	TRBJ2-3	.	CASSLTGADTQYF	TGTGCCAGCAGCTTAACGGGGGCAGATACGCAGTATTTT
TRBV29-1	few	TRBJ2-1	.	CSLVTETYNEQFF	TGCAGCTTAGTGACAGAGACCTACAATGAGCAGTTCTTC
TRBV7-9	few	TRBJ1-2	.	CASTLLGGYTF	TGTGCCAGCACCCTCCTGGGAGGCTACACCTTC
TRBV25-1	few	TRBJ2-1	TRBD2	CASSEHGTSGREQFF	TGTGCCAGCAGTGAACACGGGACTAGCGGGAGGGAGCAGTTCTTC
TRBV9	.	TRBJ2-5	TRBD2	CASSAGRETQYF	TGTGCCAGCAGCGCCGGGAGGGAGACCCAGTACTTC
TRBV29-1	few	TRBJ1-1	.	CSGGLPNTEAFF	TGCAGCGGGGGCCTTCCGAACACTGAAGCTTTCTTT
TRBV30	.	TRBJ1-1	.	CAWTHPQRNTEAFF	TGTGCCTGGACCCACCCGCAGCGGAACACTGAAGCTTTCTTT